This TCR beta chain stems from a study of blood T cell repertoires in COVID-19. Study-wide background: Samples representing acute and convalescent COVID-19 were sourced from the United States, Italy and Spain.

Assay used: immunoSEQ multiplex PCR; TCRdb lists only in-frame clones, some missing. The table includes under 250,000 clones, roughly 90% detected once. In Seattle, patients joined the study during active infection and were tracked longitudinally. This sequence originates from a man in his fifties or sixties with COVID-19, enrolled during active disease. Sequenced: peripheral blood.

This CDR3 is CASSEALAGTGDTQYF. CDR3 bases: TGTGCCAGCAGTGAAGCGCTAGCGGGGACCGGGGATACGCAGTATTTT. The chain links TRBV2 to TRBJ2-3; the match to TRBD2 covers 9 bases. The CDR3 runs 16 residues. The J segment lost 6 bases and the V segment lost 0 bases, leaving 7 bases of the junction unmatched. Germline V CDR1 and CDR2: SNHLY, FYNNEI.